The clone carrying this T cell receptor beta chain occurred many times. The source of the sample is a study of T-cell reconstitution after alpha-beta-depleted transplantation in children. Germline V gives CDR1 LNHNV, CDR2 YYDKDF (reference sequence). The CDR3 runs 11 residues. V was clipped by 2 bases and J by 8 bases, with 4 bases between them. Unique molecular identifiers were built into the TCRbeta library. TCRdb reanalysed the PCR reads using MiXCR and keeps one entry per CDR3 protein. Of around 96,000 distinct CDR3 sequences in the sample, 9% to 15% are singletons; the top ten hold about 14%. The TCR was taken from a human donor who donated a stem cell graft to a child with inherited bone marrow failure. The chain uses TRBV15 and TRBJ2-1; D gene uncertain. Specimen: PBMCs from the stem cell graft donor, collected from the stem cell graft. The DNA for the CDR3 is TGTGCCACCAGCAGAAAAGATGAGCAGTTCTTC. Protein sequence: CATSRKDEQFF.